This TCR beta chain appears in the sequencing data of a study of blood T cell repertoires in COVID-19. Study as a whole: COVID-19 samples from acute and convalescent phases originated in the United States, Italy and Spain. T cells, B-cell-depleted T cells, or PBMCs supplied cDNA or gDNA.

The age range of participants was about 18 to 95 years, with residence in about two dozen US areas. Recovered Cohort 3 donors showed two negative PCRs, clearance, or symptom resolution. Generated by immunoSEQ multiplex PCR, the TCRdb table keeps only in-frame clones and is missing some. The table lists roughly 180,000 clones, 82% of them singletons. V lost 0 bases, J lost 3 bases, and 7 bases stayed unmatched. The CDR3 loop spans 16 amino acids. Germline lookup yields CDR1 SGHRS and CDR2 YFSETQ. V usage is TRBV5-1 and J usage is TRBJ2-3; 7 nucleotides align to TRBD2. The sequence came from a man in his 60s who had recovered from COVID-19. The sequenced sample was PBMCs or T cells enriched from blood (not recorded which). The CDR3 protein is CASSLDQWGGTDTQYF. CDR3 DNA sequence: TGCGCCAGCAGCTTGGACCAGTGGGGGGGTACAGATACGCAGTATTTT.